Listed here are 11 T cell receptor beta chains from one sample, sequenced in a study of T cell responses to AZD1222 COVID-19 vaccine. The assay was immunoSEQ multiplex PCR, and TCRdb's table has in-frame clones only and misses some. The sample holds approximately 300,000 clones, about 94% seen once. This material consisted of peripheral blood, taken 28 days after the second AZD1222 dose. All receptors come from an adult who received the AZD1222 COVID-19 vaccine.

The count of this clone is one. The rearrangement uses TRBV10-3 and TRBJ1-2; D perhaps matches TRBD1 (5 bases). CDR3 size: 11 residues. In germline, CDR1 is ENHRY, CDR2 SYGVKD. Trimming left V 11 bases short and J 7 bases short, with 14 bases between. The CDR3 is CAAGGIGGYTF. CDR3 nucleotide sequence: TGTGCCGCCGGGGGTATCGGTGGCTACACCTTC.

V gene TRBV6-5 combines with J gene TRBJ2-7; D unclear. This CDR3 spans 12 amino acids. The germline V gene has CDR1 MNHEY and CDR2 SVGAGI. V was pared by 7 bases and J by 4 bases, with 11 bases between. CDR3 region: CASNPKGYEQYF. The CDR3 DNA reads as TGTGCCAGCAATCCCAAGGGTTACGAGCAGTACTTC.

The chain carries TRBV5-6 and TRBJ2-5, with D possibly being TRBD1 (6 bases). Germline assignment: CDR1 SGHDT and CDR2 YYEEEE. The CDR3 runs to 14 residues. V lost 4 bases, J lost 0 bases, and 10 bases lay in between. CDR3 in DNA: TGTGCCAGCAGCCACGGGACATACCAAGAGACCCAGTACTTC. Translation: CASSHGTYQETQYF.

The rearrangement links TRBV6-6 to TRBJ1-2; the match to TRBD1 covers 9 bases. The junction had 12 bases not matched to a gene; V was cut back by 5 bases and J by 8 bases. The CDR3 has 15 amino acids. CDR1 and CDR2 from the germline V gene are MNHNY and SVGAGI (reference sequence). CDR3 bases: TGTGCCAGCAGTGAGACAGGGGGAGAAATTGAAGGCTACACCTTC. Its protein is CASSETGGEIEGYTF.

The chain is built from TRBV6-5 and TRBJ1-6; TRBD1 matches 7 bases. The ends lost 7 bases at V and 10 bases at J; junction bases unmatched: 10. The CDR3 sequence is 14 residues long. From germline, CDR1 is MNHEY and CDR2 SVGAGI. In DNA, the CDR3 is TGTGCCAGCAATCCCTCCGGGACAGTATCACCCCTCCACTTT. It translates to CASNPSGTVSPLHF.

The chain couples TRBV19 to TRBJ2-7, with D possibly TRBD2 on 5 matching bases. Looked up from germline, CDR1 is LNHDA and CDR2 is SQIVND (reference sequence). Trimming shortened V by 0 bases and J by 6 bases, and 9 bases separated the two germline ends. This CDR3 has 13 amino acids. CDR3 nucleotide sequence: TGTGCCAGTAGTATAGATCTGAGGGCCGAGCAGTACTTC. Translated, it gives CASSIDLRAEQYF. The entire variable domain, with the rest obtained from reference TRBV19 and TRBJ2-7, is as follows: DGGITQSPKYLFRKEGQNVTLSCEQNLNHDAMYWYRQDPGQGLRLIYYSQIVNDFQKGDIAEGYSVSREKKESFPLTVTSAQKNPTAFYLCASSIDLRAEQYFGPGTRLTVT.

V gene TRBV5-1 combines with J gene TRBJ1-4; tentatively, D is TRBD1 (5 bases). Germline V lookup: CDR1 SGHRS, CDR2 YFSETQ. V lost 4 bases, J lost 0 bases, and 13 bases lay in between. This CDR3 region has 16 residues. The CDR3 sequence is CASSAGHTATNEKLFF. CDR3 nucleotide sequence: TGCGCCAGCAGCGCCGGACACACAGCAACTAATGAAAAACTGTTTTTT.

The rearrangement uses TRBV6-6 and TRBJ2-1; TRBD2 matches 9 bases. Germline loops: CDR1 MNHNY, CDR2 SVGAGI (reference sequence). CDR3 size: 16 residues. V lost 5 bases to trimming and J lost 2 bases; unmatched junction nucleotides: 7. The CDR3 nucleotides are TGTGCCAGCAGTCAGATCCGACTAGCGGCCTACAATGAGCAGTTCTTC. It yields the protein CASSQIRLAAYNEQFF.

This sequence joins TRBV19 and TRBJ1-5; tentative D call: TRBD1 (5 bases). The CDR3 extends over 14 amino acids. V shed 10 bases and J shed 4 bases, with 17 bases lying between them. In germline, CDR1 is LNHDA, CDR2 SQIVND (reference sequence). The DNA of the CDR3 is TGTGCCATTATGCAGGGAACGGAGAATCAGCCCCAGCATTTT. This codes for CAIMQGTENQPQHF.

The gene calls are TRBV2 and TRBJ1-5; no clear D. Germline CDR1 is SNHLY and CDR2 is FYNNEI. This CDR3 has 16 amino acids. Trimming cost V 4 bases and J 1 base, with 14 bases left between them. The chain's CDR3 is CASSATRGLSNQPQHF. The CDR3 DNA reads TGTGCCAGCAGTGCGACGAGAGGGTTAAGCAATCAGCCCCAGCATTTT.

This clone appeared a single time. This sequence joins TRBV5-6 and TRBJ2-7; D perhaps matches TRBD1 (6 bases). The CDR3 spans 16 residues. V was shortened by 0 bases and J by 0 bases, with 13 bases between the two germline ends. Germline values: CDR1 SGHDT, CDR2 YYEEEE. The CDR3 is CASSLGGGTLSYEQYF. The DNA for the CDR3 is TGTGCCAGCAGCTTGGGAGGGGGAACGCTCTCCTACGAGCAGTACTTC.